The 18 T cell receptor beta chains below were found in one sample sequenced in a study of tumor-infiltrating lymphocytes in localized non-small cell lung cancer. TCRdb's table, derived via immunoSEQ multiplex PCR, lists solely in-frame clones and lacks some. The sample shows around 1,500 clones, over 30% of them seen only once. Sequenced sample: uninvolved lung tissue not adjacent to the tumor. Receptors originate from a human donor with non-small cell lung cancer.

This clone is deemed medium-sized. The gene calls are TRBV19 and TRBJ2-3; D not certain. CDR3 length: 13 amino acids. V lost 0 bases and J lost 6, with 7 bases in between. CDR1 LNHDA and CDR2 SQIVND come from the germline V gene (reference sequence). CDR3 in amino acids: CASSIEITDTQYF. The CDR3 DNA reads as TGTGCCAGTAGTATAGAGATCACCGATACGCAGTATTTT.

This clone showed up just a few times. This rearrangement joins TRBV6-1 to TRBJ2-2; perhaps TRBD2 as D (5 bases). The CDR3 spans 18 residues. Germline V lookup: CDR1 MNHNS, CDR2 SASEGT. V dropped 2 bases and J dropped 0 bases, with 16 bases sitting between them. The CDR3 sequence is CASSENGVGSTNTGELFF. The DNA for the CDR3 is TGTGCCAGCAGTGAAAACGGTGTGGGGAGTACGAACACCGGGGAGCTGTTTTTT.

The sample holds one count of this clone. The chain joins TRBV25-1 to TRBJ1-6; weak D call: TRBD1 (6 bases). V lost 1 base to trimming and J lost 4 bases, with 11 bases between them. In germline, CDR1 is MGHDK, CDR2 SYGVNS. The CDR3 spans 16 residues. Here the CDR3 DNA reads TGTGCCAGCAGTGAATCGGAAGGGGGGTATAATTCACCCCTCCACTTT. This translates into CASSESEGGYNSPLHF.

This clone was observed a few times. The J gene is TRBJ1-2, the V gene TRBV6-5; 7 bases map to TRBD1. CDR1 is MNHEY, CDR2 SVGAGI, per germline. The CDR3 loop spans 12 amino acids. V gave up 4 bases and J gave up 8 bases; unmatched junction bases: 4. For the CDR3, the DNA is TGTGCCAGCAGTTTAGGGGGCGACGGCTACACCTTC. This translates into CASSLGGDGYTF.

This clone has only a few counts. The chain combines TRBV6-5 with TRBJ2-1; 10 positions match TRBD2. In germline, CDR1 is MNHEY, CDR2 SVGAGI. CDR3 length: 16 residues. V trimming: 4 bases; J trimming: 5 bases; junction bases outside the gene matches: 8. CDR3 sequence: CASSFRLAGVNNEQFF. The CDR3, as DNA: TGTGCCAGCAGTTTCCGTCTAGCGGGGGTTAACAATGAGCAGTTCTTC.

The V gene is TRBV30, the J gene TRBJ1-2; D remains ambiguous. Germline loops: CDR1 GTSNPN, CDR2 SVGIG (reference sequence). The CDR3 is made up of 13 amino acids. V lost 3 bases and J 6 bases, leaving 14 bases between the germline ends. CDR3 protein: CAWRGGREDGYTF. The CDR3 coding sequence is TGTGCCTGGAGGGGCGGGCGGGAGGATGGCTACACCTTC.

This clone appeared a few times. The chain joins TRBV5-1 to TRBJ2-2; 9 bases fit TRBD2. Germline V gene lookup returns CDR1 SGHRS and CDR2 YFSETQ. CDR3 length equals 17 residues. V shed 1 base, J shed 6 bases, and the junction held 10 bases outside the gene matches. The CDR3 nucleotides are TGCGCCAGCAGCTTGCGGCTCGGCGGGGGGGCATCCGGGGAGCTGTTTTTT. It specifies CASSLRLGGGASGELFF.

V is TRBV29-1 and J is TRBJ1-2, with no clear D. Germline values: CDR1 SQVTM, CDR2 ANQGSEA. CDR3 length: 11 amino acids. V dropped 6 bases and J dropped 3 bases, with 8 bases sitting between them. CDR3: CSVGEYYGYTF. The CDR3 DNA reads TGCAGCGTGGGAGAATACTATGGCTACACCTTC.

This chain connects TRBV4-3 to TRBJ2-3, with D possibly being TRBD1 (5 bases). V dropped 4 bases and J dropped 5 bases, with 13 bases sitting between them. Germline V gene data show CDR1 as LGHNA and CDR2 as YSLEER. This CDR3 comprises 14 residues. As DNA, the CDR3 is TGCGCCAGCAGCCCCGATGAGACAGAAGATACGCAGTATTTT. Translation gives CASSPDETEDTQYF.

CDR3 sequence (DNA): TGTGCCAGCAGCCTGGACAGGGTGAGTGGCTACACCTTC. It yields the protein CASSLDRVSGYTF. The gene calls are TRBV5-4 and TRBJ1-2, with TRBD1 matching over 8 bases. CDR1 and CDR2 (germline): SGHNT, YYREEE (reference sequence). Trimming took 4 bases from V and 7 from J; bases not matched to a gene: 6. This CDR3 comprises 13 residues.

In this sample, this clone is medium-sized (0.01 to 0.1%). V gene TRBV5-1 combines with J gene TRBJ1-2; 7 bases match TRBD1. Unmatched junction bases numbered 8, after V lost 4 bases and J lost 2 bases. This CDR3 is built from 15 residues. Germline V gene data show CDR1 as SGHRS and CDR2 as YFSETQ. The CDR3 sequence: CASSEGQVGNYGYTF. The DNA of the CDR3 is TGCGCCAGCAGCGAAGGACAGGTGGGCAACTATGGCTACACCTTC.

The rearrangement uses TRBV19 and TRBJ1-1; D gene unclear. The CDR3 covers 13 residues. The ends were cut back, 3 bases at V and 5 bases at J, with 10 bases in the middle. CDR1 is LNHDA, CDR2 SQIVND, per germline (reference sequence). CDR3 region: CASSMRSSTEAFF. The CDR3 region has the DNA TGTGCCAGTAGTATGAGATCCAGTACTGAAGCTTTCTTT.

The rearrangement links TRBV9 to TRBJ1-1, with 7 bases fitting TRBD1. CDR3 length: 15 amino acids. Trimming at V came to 0 bases and at J to 6 bases, leaving 8 bases not matched to a gene. CDR1 SGDLS and CDR2 YYNGEE come from the germline V gene. The CDR3 DNA reads TGTGCCAGCAGCGTAGCTGAGACAGGGTATTCTGAAGCTTTCTTT. This encodes CASSVAETGYSEAFF.

The chain recombines TRBV19 with TRBJ1-1; 10 bases map to TRBD1. The CDR3 is 14 residues long. Germline lookup yields CDR1 LNHDA and CDR2 SQIVND (reference sequence). Trimming removed 5 bases from V and 5 bases from J; junction bases left unmatched: 5. DNA for the CDR3: TGTGCCAGTAGTCCGGGACAGGGGAGTACTGAAGCTTTCTTT. This gives the protein CASSPGQGSTEAFF.

The sample holds a few counts of this clone. The gene calls are TRBV10-2 and TRBJ2-1; unclear D gene. The CDR3 runs 13 residues. Per germline, CDR1 WSHSY and CDR2 SAAADI. V was pared by 10 bases and J by 10 bases, with 20 bases between. The CDR3 DNA follows: TGCGCCACCGAGGTGCCAGGTCGGTTCGAGCAGTTCTTC. Protein product: CATEVPGRFEQFF.

This clone was recorded a few times. V gene TRBV29-1 combines with J gene TRBJ2-2, with 11 nucleotides matching TRBD1. With 5 bases clipped from V and 7 bases from J, the junction kept 6 bases outside the gene matches. Germline-derived CDR1 and CDR2 are SQVTM and ANQGSEA. The CDR3 loop spans 14 amino acids. The CDR3 loop reads CSVRGQGADGELFF. The CDR3 region has the DNA TGCAGCGTTCGCGGACAGGGGGCCGACGGGGAGCTGTTTTTT.

This clone is judged large. This chain connects TRBV28 to TRBJ2-7, with 7 positions matching TRBD1. Trimming took 5 bases from V and 2 from J; bases not matched to a gene: 3. Germline V gene lookup returns CDR1 MDHEN and CDR2 SYDVKM. The CDR3 sequence is 13 residues long. CDR3: CASSPGQTYEQYF. As DNA, the CDR3 is TGTGCCAGCAGTCCGGGACAGACCTACGAGCAGTACTTC.

This clone was detected only a few times. CDR3 sequence (DNA): TGTGCCTGGAGTTTGGGTGGTGGCTACACCTTC. Amino acids: CAWSLGGGYTF. The J gene is TRBJ1-2, the V gene TRBV30, with D unclear. The germline V gene has CDR1 GTSNPN and CDR2 SVGIG (reference sequence). The CDR3 is 11 residues long. V was shortened by 2 bases and J by 7 bases, with 8 bases between the two germline ends. The full variable domain, in which reference TRBV30 and TRBJ1-2 provide the parts outside the CDR3, is SQTIHQWPATLVQPVGSPLSLECTVEGTSNPNLYWYRQAAGRGLQLLFYSVGIGQISSEVPQNLSASRPQDRQFILSSKKLLLSDSGFYLCAWSLGGGYTFGSGTRLTVV.